This T cell receptor beta chain was sequenced in a study of T-cell reconstitution after alpha-beta-depleted transplantation in children. Unique molecular identifiers were incorporated when the TCRbeta library was constructed. TCRdb reprocessed the PCR reads via MiXCR and lists one record per CDR3 protein. The data show 500,000 to 600,000 distinct CDR3 sequences, 18% seen once. CDR3 size: 17 residues. The V end lost 0 bases, the J end lost 0 bases, and 15 bases lay between the germline ends. Germline V gene data show CDR1 as MNHEY and CDR2 as SVGAGI. The chain employs TRBV6-5 and TRBJ2-7; D remains ambiguous. This specimen was PBMCs from the stem cell graft donor, taken from the stem cell graft. The TCR sequence derives from a human donor who donated a stem cell graft to a child with acute lymphoblastic leukemia. CDR3 in DNA: TGTGCCAGCAGTTACTCGGGTGGAGCGCGGAGCTCCTACGAGCAGTACTTC. Translation gives CASSYSGGARSSYEQYF.